This T cell receptor beta chain came from a study of chemoradiotherapy in HPV16-positive cancers. Some clones are missing from TCRdb's copy, which holds only in-frame ones; the method was immunoSEQ multiplex PCR. The sample lists about 24,000 clones, about 90% occurring once. The sequence came from a human donor with HPV-associated anogenital cancer. Sequenced material: blood, taken from a patient who underwent chemoradiotherapy.

The CDR3 nucleotides read TGTGCCAGCAGCTTAGAGGTGGGAGGCCCCCGTGGCACAGATACGCAGTATTTT. Protein sequence: CASSLEVGGPRGTDTQYF. V gene TRBV7-9 combines with J gene TRBJ2-3; D possibly corresponds to TRBD2 (6 bases). CDR1 SEHNR and CDR2 FQNEAQ come from the germline V gene (reference sequence). Trimming shortened V by 1 base and J by 1 base, and 18 bases separated the two germline ends. This CDR3 is 18 amino acids long.